A single sample is the source of the 8 T cell receptor beta chains below, sequenced in a study of brain T cells in children with intractable seizures. Some clones are missing from TCRdb's copy, which holds only in-frame ones; the method was immunoSEQ multiplex PCR. The sample includes about 340,000 clones, roughly 92% of them seen just once. Indicated time point: blood from clinic visit 5 months post-surgery; TSC patient then seizure free. Material: peripheral blood, obtained less than 6 months after surgery. All receptors derive from a boy less than two years old with tuberous sclerosis and intractable seizures.

The chain combines TRBV4-1 with TRBJ1-2, with D possibly TRBD1 on 5 matching bases. This CDR3 has 14 amino acids. Germline CDR1 is MGHRA and CDR2 is YSYEKL. V lost 1 base and J 4 bases, leaving 10 bases between the germline ends. The CDR3 reads CASSQAAGTYGYTF. CDR3 bases: TGCGCCAGCAGCCAAGCCGCAGGGACCTATGGCTACACCTTC.

The rearrangement joins TRBV9 to TRBJ2-7; 8 bases match TRBD1. The CDR3 extends over 14 amino acids. Germline-derived CDR1 and CDR2 are SGDLS and YYNGEE. Trimming cost V 4 bases and J 5 bases; bases outside gene matches: 8. Written as DNA, the CDR3 is TGTGCCAGCAGCCCTTGGACAGGGTACAACGAGCAGTACTTC. Its protein product is CASSPWTGYNEQYF.

This clone has just a few counts. The chain has TRBV3-1 (or the pseudogene TRBV3-2) and TRBJ1-3; D unclear. The length of the CDR3 is 14 residues. V lost 1 base, J lost 4 bases, and 8 bases lay in between. CDR1 LGHDT and CDR2 YNNKEL come from the germline V gene (reference sequence). CDR3 amino acids: CASSQGGRGNTIYF. For the CDR3, the DNA is TGTGCCAGCAGCCAAGGAGGGCGGGGAAACACCATATATTTT.

The V call is TRBV3-1 (or the pseudogene TRBV3-2), the J call TRBJ2-1; the match to TRBD2 covers 10 bases. Germline loops: CDR1 LGHDT, CDR2 YNNKEL (reference sequence). There are 16 residues in the CDR3. The trim removed 4 bases at V and 4 bases at J, leaving 7 bases unmatched. CDR3 in DNA: TGTGCCAGCAGCCTAAATTCGGGACTAGCGTACAATGAGCAGTTCTTC. Translating it yields CASSLNSGLAYNEQFF.

This clone was seen once. V and J are TRBV30 and TRBJ1-1, with TRBD1 as a possible D gene (5 bases). The V gene's germline CDR1 is GTSNPN and CDR2 SVGIG (reference sequence). Trimming took off 2 bases at V and 3 bases at J, with 10 bases between the two ends. The CDR3 consists of 13 residues. CDR3 in DNA: TGTGCCTGGAGTAAGCAGGGTTACACTGAAGCTTTCTTT. Translating it yields CAWSKQGYTEAFF.

The sample holds a few counts of this clone. V is TRBV25-1 and J is TRBJ1-6; 8 positions agree with TRBD1. Germline V gene data show CDR1 as MGHDK and CDR2 as SYGVNS. The CDR3 has 15 amino acids. V lost 3 bases and J lost 6; bases outside the gene matches: 4. The CDR3 here is CASSDRGRFNSPLHF. As DNA, the CDR3 is TGTGCCAGCAGTGACAGGGGGCGCTTTAATTCACCCCTCCACTTT. The full variable domain, in which reference TRBV25-1 and TRBJ1-6 provide the parts outside the CDR3, is EADIYQTPRYLVIGTGKKITLECSQTMGHDKMYWYQQDPGMELHLIHYSYGVNSTEKGDLSSESTVSRIRTEHFPLTLESARPSHTSQYLCASSDRGRFNSPLHFGNGTRLTVT.

The chain is built from TRBV29-1 and TRBJ2-6; D is unclear. The V gene lost 5 bases and the J gene lost 1 base, with 12 bases spanning the gap. This CDR3 is built from 15 residues. Germline loops: CDR1 SQVTM, CDR2 ANQGSEA. In nucleotides, the CDR3 is TGCAGCGTTTTGGGGTACCTTTCTGGGGCCAACGTCCTGACTTTC. Its translation is CSVLGYLSGANVLTF.

This clone was seen just once. The V and J genes are TRBV2 and TRBJ2-3; unclear D gene. V shed 4 bases and J shed 3 bases, with 11 bases lying between them. The CDR3 has 14 amino acids. Germline V gene lookup returns CDR1 SNHLY and CDR2 FYNNEI. CDR3: CASSVWGSTDTQYF. CDR3 bases: TGTGCCAGCAGTGTATGGGGTTCGACAGATACGCAGTATTTT.